Below, 15 T cell receptor beta chains from the same sample are listed, as sequenced in a study of blood T cell repertoires in COVID-19. TCRdb keeps only in-frame clones here, not all; method: immunoSEQ multiplex PCR. The sample yields some 87,000 clones, less than 85% seen once. Sequencing was carried out using peripheral blood. The receptors were sampled from a man in his fifties or sixties who had recovered from COVID-19.

The chain couples TRBV10-3 to TRBJ1-1; D may be TRBD1 (5 bases). The germline gives CDR1 ENHRY, CDR2 SYGVKD. V was clipped by 6 bases and J by 0 bases, with 14 bases between them. The CDR3 is made up of 15 amino acids. The CDR3 sequence is CAIRSSTALNTEAFF. CDR3 bases: TGTGCCATCAGATCTTCGACAGCCCTGAACACTGAAGCTTTCTTT.

V is TRBV4-2 and J is TRBJ2-5, with 8 bases matching TRBD2. The CDR3 has 17 amino acids. Germline loops: CDR1 LGHNA, CDR2 YNFKEQ. With 1 base clipped from V and 3 bases from J, the junction kept 10 bases outside the gene matches. The CDR3, as DNA: TGTGCCAGCAGCCAAGGAATAAGGCGGGAGGAGGAAGAGACCCAGTACTTC. It yields the protein CASSQGIRREEEETQYF.

In DNA, the CDR3 is TGTGCCATCAGCCAGGGGGCCGACGGGGAGCTGTTTTTT. It yields the protein CAISQGADGELFF. J is TRBJ2-2 and V is TRBV10-3; 8 nucleotides match TRBD1. After removal of 6 bases from V and 7 bases from J, the junction contained 4 bases not matched to a gene. This CDR3 is built from 13 residues. CDR1 and CDR2 (germline): ENHRY, SYGVKD.

This clone was observed a single time. This chain uses TRBV19 with TRBJ1-2; D unclear. CDR3 length equals 14 residues. CDR1 is LNHDA and CDR2 is SQIVND in the germline V gene (reference sequence). V dropped 4 bases and J dropped 4 bases, with 13 bases sitting between them. CDR3 sequence: CASSTHGEGYGYTF. The CDR3 nucleotides read TGTGCCAGTAGTACCCACGGGGAAGGCTATGGCTACACCTTC.

This chain joins TRBV5-1 and TRBJ2-5; 7 bases are shared with TRBD1. Germline-derived CDR1 and CDR2 are SGHRS and YFSETQ. J was trimmed by 10 bases and V by 0 bases; bases with no gene match: 6. The CDR3 consists of 13 residues. The DNA for the CDR3 is TGCGCCAGCAGCTTGGTTGCTAGGGGGCTCCAGTACTTC. Its translation is CASSLVARGLQYF.

This sequence joins TRBV7-9 and TRBJ2-7; D is ambiguous. Germline V gene lookup returns CDR1 SEHNR and CDR2 FQNEAQ (reference sequence). This CDR3 is 14 amino acids long. Trimming left V 2 bases short and J 5 bases short, with 13 bases between. The chain's CDR3 is CASSLLLGVDEQYF. For the CDR3, the DNA is TGTGCCAGCAGCTTACTGCTCGGTGTTGACGAGCAGTACTTC.

The gene calls are TRBV28 and TRBJ1-4; no definite D call. The length of the CDR3 is 15 residues. V gave up 8 bases and J gave up 3 bases, with 16 bases separating them. Looked up from germline, CDR1 is MDHEN and CDR2 is SYDVKM. In DNA, the CDR3 is TGTGCCAGCGGAGAGGTAAAGGTTGCTAATGAAAAACTGTTTTTT. It is translated as CASGEVKVANEKLFF. The whole variable domain, filled in from reference TRBV28 and TRBJ1-4, reads DVKVTQSSRYLVKRTGEKVFLECVQDMDHENMFWYRQDPGLGLRLIYFSYDVKMKEKGDIPEGYSVSREKKERFSLILESASTNQTSMYLCASGEVKVANEKLFFGSGTQLSVL.

The gene calls are TRBV30 and TRBJ2-3; no clear D gene. The germline V gene encodes CDR1 GTSNPN and CDR2 SVGIG (reference sequence). The V and J ends lost 0 bases and 0 bases respectively, with 7 bases between them. The CDR3 spans 14 residues. This chain's CDR3 is CAWSVLESTDTQYF. The CDR3, as DNA: TGTGCCTGGAGTGTTTTAGAGAGCACAGATACGCAGTATTTT.

This clone appeared a single time. The genes are TRBV2 and TRBJ1-2, with 10 positions matching TRBD1. The length of the CDR3 is 13 residues. Germline V gives CDR1 SNHLY, CDR2 FYNNEI. The ends lost 7 bases at V and 6 bases at J; junction bases unmatched: 5. The DNA of the CDR3 is TGTGCCAGCATGACAGGGGGCTGGGATGGCTACACCTTC. Amino acids: CASMTGGWDGYTF. The full variable domain, in which reference TRBV2 and TRBJ1-2 provide the parts outside the CDR3, is EPEVTQTPSHQVTQMGQEVILRCVPISNHLYFYWYRQILGQKVEFLVSFYNNEISEKSEIFDDQFSVERPDGSNFTLKIRSTKLEDSAMYFCASMTGGWDGYTFGSGTRLTVV.

This chain uses TRBV25-1 with TRBJ2-7; 8 nucleotides line up with TRBD1. The length of the CDR3 is 16 residues. With V trimmed by 3 bases and J by 2 bases, 9 bases remained unmatched. Per the germline V gene, CDR1 is MGHDK and CDR2 is SYGVNS. CDR3 in amino acids: CASSDAPGQATYEQYF. The CDR3 DNA sequence: TGTGCCAGCAGTGACGCCCCGGGACAGGCAACCTACGAGCAGTACTTC.

This chain joins TRBV5-6 and TRBJ1-3; TRBD1 matches at 7 bases. This CDR3 comprises 17 residues. V shed 4 bases, J shed 0 bases, and the junction held 10 bases outside the gene matches. Germline CDR1 reads SGHDT; CDR2 reads YYEEEE. CDR3 amino acids: CASSRLDRMFSGNTIYF. CDR3 DNA: TGTGCCAGCAGCCGCTTGGACAGGATGTTCTCTGGAAACACCATATATTTT.

V and J are TRBV18 and TRBJ2-7; 14 bases are shared with TRBD2. The CDR3 loop spans 16 amino acids. CDR1 and CDR2 (germline): KGHSH, LQKENI. Trimming removed 6 bases from V and 3 bases from J; junction bases left unmatched: 7. The CDR3 sequence is CASSRGTSGRLYEQYF. The CDR3 region has the DNA TGTGCCAGCTCGCGCGGGACTAGCGGGAGACTCTACGAGCAGTACTTC.

The gene calls are TRBV4-1 and TRBJ1-2, with D perhaps matching TRBD1 (5 bases). Looked up from germline, CDR1 is MGHRA and CDR2 is YSYEKL. The CDR3 loop spans 16 amino acids. Trimming stripped 0 bases from V and 4 bases from J, with 15 bases between. CDR3 residues: CASSQDAGGATYGYTF. The DNA of the CDR3 is TGCGCCAGCAGCCAAGACGCGGGGGGAGCCACCTATGGCTACACCTTC.

The rearrangement joins TRBV3-1 (or the pseudogene TRBV3-2) to TRBJ2-3; weak D call: TRBD1 (5 bases). Germline CDR1 reads LGHDT; CDR2 reads YNNKEL (reference sequence). Trimming took off 6 bases at V and 8 bases at J, with 9 bases between the two ends. This CDR3 is built from 11 residues. The CDR3 loop is CASRWQGTQYF. CDR3 nucleotides: TGTGCCAGCAGGTGGCAGGGTACGCAGTATTTT.

The J gene is TRBJ2-1, the V gene TRBV24-1, with TRBD2 matching over 7 bases. V lost 6 bases and J lost 1; bases outside the gene matches: 2. The germline gives CDR1 KGHDR, CDR2 SFDVKD. The CDR3 extends over 14 amino acids. The DNA of the CDR3 is TGTGCCACCAGTAGAGCGGGGTCCTACAATGAGCAGTTCTTC. This gives the protein CATSRAGSYNEQFF.